The clone carrying this TCR beta chain was observed many times. Germline CDR1 MNHNS, CDR2 SASEGT. The CDR3 consists of 15 residues. V lost 5 bases to trimming and J lost 6 bases; unmatched junction nucleotides: 7. The record originates from a study of glioma-infiltrating T cells. The iRepertoire nested amplicon-rescue multiplex PCR amplified TCR alpha and beta CDR3s from RNA. MiXCR, run by TCRdb on the multiplex PCR reads, gives a single entry per CDR3 protein. The sample holds approximately 110,000 distinct CDR3 sequences; roughly 25% are singletons and the top ten take around 15%. The rearrangement joins TRBV6-1 to TRBJ2-7; TRBD2 matches at 13 bases. This clonotype was sampled from a human donor with low-grade glioma or glioblastoma, undergoing nonglioma brain surgery, or in good health (not recorded which). Input material: glioma tissue, nonneoplastic brain tissue, or PBMCs (not recorded which). CDR3 sequence: CASSRGTSGTREQYF. In DNA form, the CDR3 reads TGTGCCAGCAGTCGGGGGACTAGCGGGACTCGCGAGCAGTACTTC.